The 30 T cell receptor beta chains below were found in one sample sequenced in a study of T cell clonality in common variable immunodeficiency. Sequenced by immunoSEQ multiplex PCR; TCRdb stores in-frame clones only, minus some. This repertoire holds about 64,000 clones, and none appear only once. Material for sequencing was peripheral blood mononuclear cells. These receptors were taken from a person between 18 and 69 years old in good health.

This clone was observed at least ten times. The read ends 3 residues before the CDR3 terminus; that terminus is restored from the germline J gene. The chain combines TRBV6-1 with TRBJ1-5, with D hard to call. Trimming pared 4 bases from V and 3 bases from J, leaving 7 bases between. The germline gives CDR1 MNHNS, CDR2 SASEGT. This CDR3 spans 13 amino acids. The part of the CDR3 DNA that was read is TGTGCCAGCAGTGGAAACTTCAATCAGCCC. Its translation: CASSGNFNQP. The complete CDR3 reads CASSGNFNQPQHF.

This clone was detected many times. The DNA ends 3 residues before the CDR3 does, and the rest of the CDR3 is filled in from the germline J gene. The chain combines TRBV5-1 with TRBJ2-7; 13 bases are a match to TRBD2. Germline V lookup: CDR1 SGHRS, CDR2 YFSETQ. V shed 4 bases and J 2 bases; nucleotides not matched to a gene: 9. This CDR3 contains 17 residues. The CDR3 protein is CASSPWTSGSQPYEQYF. The sequenced CDR3 bases are TGCGCCAGCAGCCCATGGACTAGCGGGAGCCAACCCTACGAG.

In its sample, this clone was seen many times. The DNA ends 3 residues before the CDR3 does, and the rest of the CDR3 is filled in from the germline J gene. This chain links TRBV20-1 with TRBJ2-7, with D possibly being TRBD1 (6 bases). CDR3 length: 13 residues. Deletions cut 3 bases from V and 2 bases from J, with 11 bases between. Germline lookup yields CDR1 DFQATT and CDR2 SNEGSKA (reference sequence). The part of the CDR3 DNA that was read is TGCAGTGCTAGGGGGGCGGAAGCCTACGAG. Protein product: CSARGAEAYE. The entire CDR3 protein reads CSARGAEAYEQYF.

This clone has at least ten counts. The read is 3 residues too short to cover the CDR3 end, so that end is filled in from the germline J gene. The gene calls are TRBV5-1 and TRBJ2-2; D is possibly TRBD1 or TRBD2 (6 bases each). Deletions cut 4 bases from V and 3 bases from J, with 19 bases between. This CDR3 has 17 amino acids. Germline CDR1 is SGHRS and CDR2 is YFSETQ. The chain's CDR3 is CASSPRILEGDTGELFF. CDR3 DNA, as far as it was read: TGCGCCAGCAGCCCGAGGATTTTGGAGGGGGACACCGGGGAG.

Ten or more counts support this clone. The read finishes 3 residues shy of the CDR3 end, and the germline J gene is used to complete it. This chain links TRBV19 with TRBJ1-2; TRBD1 matches at 7 bases. The CDR3 has 14 residues. J lost 6 bases, V lost 3 bases, and 7 bases had no gene match. The germline gives CDR1 LNHDA, CDR2 SQIVND (reference sequence). CDR3 bases read: TGTGCCAGTAGTATTAGGAGACAGGGTGATGGC. Its protein is CASSIRRQGDG. The whole CDR3 reads CASSIRRQGDGYTF.

This clone has a count of ten or more. The CDR3 end is not reached by the read, which stops 3 residues before it; the germline J gene fills it in. The gene calls are TRBV20-1 and TRBJ1-3, with D uncertain. The CDR3 consists of 14 residues. V dropped 1 base and J dropped 4 bases, with 11 bases sitting between them. In germline, CDR1 is DFQATT, CDR2 SNEGSKA (reference sequence). CDR3 sequence: CSARARLPGNTIYF. The sequenced CDR3 bases are TGCAGTGCTAGAGCCAGACTTCCAGGAAACACC.

This clone has only a few counts. This may stem from a read error, because a much larger clone lies one nucleotide away. The read terminates 3 residues before the CDR3 end, so the remaining end is supplied by the germline J gene. V is TRBV6-4 and J is TRBJ1-4; tentatively, D is TRBD1 (6 bases). The CDR3 is made up of 18 amino acids. Looked up from germline, CDR1 is MRHNA and CDR2 is SNTAGT. The CDR3 loop is CASSDSSSGGSGANVLFF. The sequenced part of the CDR3 DNA is TGTGCCAGCAGTGACTCGAGTTCGGGGGGCTCTGGGGCCAACGTA.

This clone was seen repeatedly, ten times or more. The CDR3 end is not reached by the read, which stops 3 residues before it; the germline J gene fills it in. V and J are TRBV5-1 and TRBJ2-7, with 8 positions matching TRBD2. The V and J ends lost 4 bases and 5 bases, in that order; junction bases with no gene match: 11. Germline values: CDR1 SGHRS, CDR2 YFSETQ. The length of the CDR3 is 15 residues. The covered CDR3 bases are TGCGCCAGCAGCCTCGGGACTAGGGACCCCCACGAG. Translated, it gives CASSLGTRDPHE. The CDR3 reads in full as CASSLGTRDPHEQYF.

Points on this clone: The CDR3 end falls 3 residues outside the read, so it is completed with the germline J gene. The rearrangement uses TRBV19 and TRBJ1-2, with D tentatively TRBD1 (5 bases). From germline, CDR1 is LNHDA and CDR2 SQIVND (reference sequence). The CDR3 spans 15 residues. Partial CDR3 DNA: TGTGCCAGTAGGGGGGGGAGTAGCTCCTACAATGAC. Its protein product is CASRGGSSSYND. From start to end, the CDR3 is CASRGGSSSYNDYTF.

In its sample, this clone was seen many times. The DNA ends 3 residues before the CDR3 does, and the rest of the CDR3 is filled in from the germline J gene. The chain uses TRBV6-2 or TRBV6-3 and TRBJ2-1; D gene ambiguous. The CDR3 loop spans 16 amino acids. V lost 0 bases, J lost 6 bases, and 15 bases lay in between. CDR1 is MNHEY, CDR2 SVGEGT, per germline. CDR3 amino acids: CASSYSASMLGNEQFF. The sequenced CDR3 bases are TGTGCCAGCAGTTACTCGGCTAGTATGTTAGGCAATGAG.

This clone was detected many times. The read comes to an end 3 residues before the CDR3 does, leaving the germline J gene to fill in the end. The rearrangement links TRBV7-3 to TRBJ2-1, with 8 bases matching TRBD2. Trimming took 5 bases from V and 9 from J; bases not matched to a gene: 9. The CDR3 sequence is 14 residues long. CDR1 is SGHTA, CDR2 FQGTGA, per germline. CDR3 residues: CASSQSGGRGEQFF. The sequenced part of the CDR3 DNA is TGTGCCAGCAGCCAGTCGGGGGGGCGTGGTGAG.

This clone came up many times. The read ends 3 residues early relative to the CDR3; the germline J gene fills the gap. This chain connects TRBV29-1 to TRBJ2-1; 8 bases are shared with TRBD1. The V gene end was trimmed by 7 bases and the J gene end by 4 bases; junction bases not matched to a gene: 6. This CDR3 region has 13 residues. Germline assignment: CDR1 SQVTM and CDR2 ANQGSEA. The sequenced CDR3 bases are TGCAGCGCCGGGACAGGAACTTACAATGAG. Translation gives CSAGTGTYNE. The entire CDR3 protein reads CSAGTGTYNEQFF.

This clone was recorded at least ten times. Read sequence stops 3 residues before the CDR3 end, and the germline J gene provides the missing end. The J gene is TRBJ2-1, the V gene TRBV2, with 11 bases aligning to TRBD2. With V trimmed by 4 bases and J by 2 bases, 1 base remained unmatched. CDR1 SNHLY and CDR2 FYNNEI come from the germline V gene. The CDR3 runs to 15 residues. Incomplete CDR3 DNA: TGTGCCAGCAGTGCTAGCGGGAGGCCCTACAATGAG. Translated: CASSASGRPYNE. The CDR3 as a whole reads CASSASGRPYNEQFF.

There are many counts of this clone. The read terminates 3 residues before the CDR3 end, so the remaining end is supplied by the germline J gene. The chain carries TRBV20-1 and TRBJ2-1; 8 nucleotides match TRBD1. CDR3 length: 15 amino acids. Per germline, CDR1 DFQATT and CDR2 SNEGSKA (reference sequence). Losses at the gene ends were 3 bases for V and 0 bases for J; bases not matched to a gene: 4. The part of the CDR3 DNA that was read is TGCAGTGCTAGGCAGGGGGCCAACTCCTACAATGAG. It encodes CSARQGANSYNE. Given in full, the CDR3 is CSARQGANSYNEQFF.

There are many counts of this clone. The read stops 3 residues short of the end of the CDR3; the missing end is completed from the germline J gene. This chain joins TRBV30 and TRBJ2-1; 13 nucleotides match TRBD2. With 2 bases clipped from V and 5 bases from J, the junction kept 3 bases outside the gene matches. The CDR3 loop spans 15 amino acids. Germline V CDR1 and CDR2: GTSNPN, SVGIG (reference sequence). CDR3 region: CAWSSGTSGNNEQFF. Incomplete CDR3 DNA: TGTGCCTGGAGTAGTGGGACTAGCGGGAACAATGAG.

This clone was seen repeatedly, ten times or more. The read ends 3 residues before the CDR3 terminus; that terminus is restored from the germline J gene. The V call is TRBV20-1, the J call TRBJ2-3; 10 positions agree with TRBD2. Germline V gives CDR1 DFQATT, CDR2 SNEGSKA (reference sequence). The CDR3 totals 17 residues. Trimming cost V 3 bases and J 7 bases; bases outside gene matches: 16. CDR3 residues: CSARGLGERGGFNTQYF. CDR3 DNA, as far as it was read: TGCAGTGCTAGGGGTCTCGGAGAGCGGGGGGGCTTTAATACG.

This clone appeared many times. The read gets to within 3 residues of the CDR3 end, and the germline J gene fills in the rest. The chain links TRBV5-1 to TRBJ2-1; maybe TRBD2 (6 bases). V was pared by 6 bases and J by 5 bases, with 24 bases between. The CDR3 is 17 amino acids. CDR1 SGHRS and CDR2 YFSETQ come from the germline V gene. CDR3 amino acids: CASTMVRGRSIDNEQFF. Incomplete CDR3 DNA: TGCGCCAGCACCATGGTCCGGGGGAGAAGTATAGACAATGAG.

This clone was seen ten or more times. The read comes to an end 3 residues before the CDR3 does, leaving the germline J gene to fill in the end. The chain has TRBV6-2 or TRBV6-3 and TRBJ2-2; 9 bases match TRBD1. The CDR3 is 13 residues long. Germline V gene sequence: CDR1 MNHEY, CDR2 SVGEGT. Losses at the gene ends were 5 bases for V and 6 bases for J; bases not matched to a gene: 1. CDR3 in amino acids: CASSGQGPGELFF. The CDR3 bases that were read are TGTGCCAGCAGTGGACAGGGGCCCGGGGAG.

This clone was seen many times. The CDR3 extends 3 residues past the end of the read, so its final part is completed from the germline J gene. The chain employs TRBV5-1 and TRBJ2-1, with TRBD1 matching over 10 bases. Germline assignment: CDR1 SGHRS and CDR2 YFSETQ. The CDR3 runs 15 residues. The ends lost 2 bases at V and 4 bases at J; junction bases unmatched: 3. CDR3 protein: CASSLGQGGYNEQFF. Partial CDR3 DNA: TGCGCCAGCAGCTTAGGACAGGGGGGATACAATGAG.

At least ten counts were recorded for this clone. Sequencing ends 3 residues short of the CDR3 end; the germline J gene provides the rest. The chain has TRBV12-3 or TRBV12-4 and TRBJ1-1; 10 bases align to TRBD1. The CDR3 is 16 amino acids. V dropped 6 bases and J dropped 6; count of bases not matched to a gene: 13. This chain's CDR3 is CASSLDRGRRGPEAFF. The part of the CDR3 DNA that was read is TGTGCCAGCAGCCTTGACAGGGGGCGCAGAGGCCCTGAA.

In its sample, this clone was seen many times. The read gets to within 3 residues of the CDR3 end, and the germline J gene fills in the rest. J is TRBJ2-1 and V is TRBV20-1; TRBD1 might be the D (6 bases). The CDR3 is 14 amino acids. V lost 4 bases and J lost 0, with 10 bases in between. CDR1 and CDR2 (germline): DFQATT, SNEGSKA (reference sequence). CDR3 DNA (partial): TGCAGTGCTAAAGGACAGAGCTCCTACAATGAG. Its protein product is CSAKGQSSYNE. The full CDR3 reads CSAKGQSSYNEQFF.

With respect to this clone: The missing CDR3 end, 3 residues past where the read stops, is filled in from the germline J gene. This chain joins TRBV10-2 and TRBJ2-1; 9 bases align to TRBD2. CDR3 size: 16 residues. Germline values: CDR1 WSHSY, CDR2 SAAADI. The junction had 10 bases not matched to a gene; V was cut back by 4 bases and J by 6 bases. CDR3: CASSARGGGGVNEQFF. The CDR3 DNA, read in part, is TGCGCCAGCAGTGCCCGGGGGGGCGGGGGGGTCAATGAG.

This clone has a count of ten or more. Coverage ceases 3 residues before the CDR3 finishes, and the germline J gene fills in the end. V gene TRBV7-2 combines with J gene TRBJ2-7, with D unresolved. Deletions cut 4 bases from V and 0 bases from J, with 10 bases between. CDR3 size: 14 residues. CDR1 is SGHTA and CDR2 is FQGNSA in the germline V gene. CDR3 DNA (partial): TGTGCCAGCAGCTCCTACTTAAGCTCCTACGAG. It encodes CASSSYLSSYE. The whole CDR3 region reads CASSSYLSSYEQYF.

This clone was seen repeatedly, ten times or more. The sequenced fragment ends 3 residues before the CDR3 boundary, so the rest is inferred from the germline J gene. The J gene is TRBJ2-6, the V gene TRBV19; perhaps TRBD2 as D (5 bases). The CDR3 runs to 15 residues. The germline V and J ends were trimmed by 7 bases and 1 base, with 11 bases remaining between them. Germline CDR1 is LNHDA and CDR2 is SQIVND (reference sequence). The CDR3 region is CASTGVRSGANVLTF. The covered CDR3 bases are TGTGCCAGTACCGGGGTCCGTTCTGGGGCCAACGTC.

This clone has a count of ten or more. The read is 3 residues too short to cover the CDR3 end, so that end is filled in from the germline J gene. The rearrangement uses TRBV20-1 and TRBJ1-3, with TRBD1 as a possible D gene (5 bases). Looked up from germline, CDR1 is DFQATT and CDR2 is SNEGSKA (reference sequence). CDR3 length: 17 amino acids. V gave up 0 bases and J gave up 0 bases, with 15 bases separating them. The CDR3 sequence: CSARDDQGLLSGNTIYF. Partial CDR3 DNA: TGCAGTGCTAGAGATGATCAGGGACTCCTCTCTGGAAACACC.

This clone was found many times. CDR3 DNA (partial): TGCAGCGTTCAACCAGGAGGGGTGACTGAA. Amino acid sequence: CSVQPGGVTE. The whole CDR3 is CSVQPGGVTEAFF. The genes are TRBV29-1 and TRBJ1-1, with a tentative D call TRBD1 (5 bases). The CDR3 is cut off 3 residues early in the read; its end comes from the germline J gene. Germline values: CDR1 SQVTM, CDR2 ANQGSEA. V was clipped by 5 bases and J by 5 bases, with 15 bases between them. CDR3 size: 13 residues.

The table lists this clone with many counts. The missing CDR3 end, 3 residues past where the read stops, is filled in from the germline J gene. The V call is TRBV19, the J call TRBJ1-2, with D possibly being TRBD1 (5 bases). The V gene's germline CDR1 is LNHDA and CDR2 SQIVND (reference sequence). The CDR3 sequence is 13 residues long. CDR3 DNA, as far as it was read: TGTGCCAGTAGTTTACAGGCGCAGCCAGCC. Its translation: CASSLQAQPA. The full CDR3 protein is CASSLQAQPAYTF.

Many counts were recorded for this clone. Read coverage stops 3 residues before the CDR3 terminus; the germline J gene supplies the remainder. The J gene is TRBJ1-2, the V gene TRBV5-6; D is unresolved. Germline V gene lookup returns CDR1 SGHDT and CDR2 YYEEEE. The CDR3 has 15 residues. The V gene lost 2 bases and the J gene lost 3 bases, with 14 bases spanning the gap. The CDR3 reads CASSFYGVFDYGYTF. The DNA read from the CDR3 is TGTGCCAGCAGCTTTTACGGGGTCTTTGACTATGGC.

This clone was seen repeatedly, ten times or more. The read gets to within 3 residues of the CDR3 end, and the germline J gene fills in the rest. The chain carries TRBV2 and TRBJ1-5; weak D call: TRBD1 (5 bases). The CDR3 covers 12 residues. Germline V lookup: CDR1 SNHLY, CDR2 FYNNEI. The V gene lost 8 bases and the J gene lost 5 bases, with 10 bases spanning the gap. Incomplete CDR3 DNA: TGTGCCAGCCGACAGAGCGATCAGCCC. Protein sequence: CASRQSDQP. The entire CDR3 protein is CASRQSDQPQHF.

This clone has at least ten counts. Read sequence stops 3 residues before the CDR3 end, and the germline J gene provides the missing end. The J gene is TRBJ1-6, the V gene TRBV7-3, with D hard to call. V was cut by 0 bases and J by 7 bases, with 4 bases left in between. This CDR3 comprises 13 residues. CDR1 and CDR2 (germline): SGHTA, FQGTGA. The part of the CDR3 DNA that was read is TGTGCCAGCAGCTTAACCCCGAATTCACCC. As protein: CASSLTPNSP. The complete CDR3 sequence is CASSLTPNSPLHF.